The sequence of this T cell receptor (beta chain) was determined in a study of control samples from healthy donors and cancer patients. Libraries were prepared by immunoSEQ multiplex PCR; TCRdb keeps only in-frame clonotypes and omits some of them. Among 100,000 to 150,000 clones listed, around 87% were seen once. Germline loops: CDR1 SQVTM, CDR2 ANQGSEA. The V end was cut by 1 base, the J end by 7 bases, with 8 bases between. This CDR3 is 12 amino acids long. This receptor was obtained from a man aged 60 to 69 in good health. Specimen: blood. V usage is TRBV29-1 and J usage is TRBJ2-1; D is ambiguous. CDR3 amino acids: CSVEGLSNEQFF. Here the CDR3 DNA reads TGCAGCGTTGAAGGGCTAAGTAATGAGCAGTTCTTC.